One sample yielded the 22 T cell receptor beta chains listed below, sequenced in a study of vaccination effects on CD4 cells after COVID-19 (dated by TCRdb to the early 2020s). Antigen specificity for these receptors is unknown. The ViraFEST assay stimulated PBMC with viral peptide pools and then used TCR sequencing to identify antigen-specific CD4+ T cell clonotypes by expansion. After 10 days of culture, CD4+ T cells were isolated with the EasySep CD4+ T cell isolation kit. Negative nucleocapsid antibody results before and after vaccination confirmed that the healthy vaccine recipients had no prior SARS-CoV-2 infection. The library came from the immunoSEQ multiplex PCR assay. TCRdb took over this immuneACCESS table, retaining in-frame rearrangements with V and J assigned. Such tables are incomplete; in checked studies, under half of the missing clones stem from an unresolved V gene, and the remainder is unexplained. The sample data list roughly 42,000 clones, and roughly two thirds of these were observed just once. The top ten constitute roughly 24% of the sample.

The sample was CD4+ T cells from PBMCs cultured with HCoV-OC43 spike peptides, taken before COVID-19 vaccination. The cell subset or site label for this specimen denotes: HCoV-OC43 spike overlapping peptide pool stimulation. All receptors derive from a human donor who received a COVID-19 vaccine.

This clone was seen only once. The CDR3 reads CASRGIRQGLRYTF. In DNA form, the CDR3 reads TGTGCCAGCAGAGGAATCCGACAGGGACTGCGCTACACCTTC. The chain combines TRBV27 with TRBJ1-2; TRBD1 matches 7 bases. Germline trimming cut 6 bases from V and 9 bases from J; bases unmatched to any gene: 13. This CDR3 spans 14 amino acids. In germline, CDR1 is MNHEY, CDR2 SMNVEV (reference sequence).

This CDR3 reads CSANPSYEQYF. The CDR3 DNA reads TGCAGCGCCAATCCCTCCTACGAGCAGTACTTC. The genes are TRBV29-1 and TRBJ2-7; D remains unclear. This CDR3 is built from 11 residues. Germline CDR1 is SQVTM and CDR2 is ANQGSEA. The germline V and J ends were trimmed by 7 bases and 0 bases, with 7 bases remaining between them.

This chain joins TRBV5-5 and TRBJ1-6, with TRBD1 identical over 8 bases. Germline CDR1 and CDR2: SGHKS and YYEKEE (reference sequence). J lost 8 bases, V lost 5 bases, and 15 bases had no gene match. This CDR3 is built from 17 residues. In DNA, the CDR3 is TGTGCCAGCAGACTGGACAGGGCCCATCGTTTGGATTCACCCCTCCACTTT. This codes for CASRLDRAHRLDSPLHF. The variable domain in full, completed from reference TRBV5-5 and TRBJ1-6, reads DAGVTQSPTHLIKTRGQQVTLRCSPISGHKSVSWYQQVLGQGPQFIFQYYEKEERGRGNFPDRFSARQFPNYSSELNVNALLLGDSALYLCASRLDRAHRLDSPLHFGNGTRLTVT.

This clone was seen a handful of times. CDR3 loop: CASSIGRPTEAFF. The CDR3 coding sequence is TGTGCCAGTAGTATAGGAAGACCCACTGAAGCTTTCTTT. The chain couples TRBV19 to TRBJ1-1; no firm D call. CDR1 is LNHDA and CDR2 is SQIVND in the germline V gene (reference sequence). The CDR3 contains 13 residues. Trimming took off 1 base at V and 4 bases at J, with 7 bases between the two ends.

In its sample, this clone was seen once. The V gene is TRBV3-1 (or the pseudogene TRBV3-2), the J gene TRBJ2-1; TRBD1 agrees at 7 bases. This CDR3 spans 15 amino acids. Germline V gene sequence: CDR1 LGHDT, CDR2 YNNKEL (reference sequence). V lost 0 bases, J lost 2 bases, and 1 base stayed unmatched. CDR3 sequence: CASSQEGQPYNEQFF. The CDR3 region has the DNA TGTGCCAGCAGCCAAGAGGGACAGCCCTACAATGAGCAGTTCTTC.

The rearrangement uses TRBV19 and TRBJ2-3; no definite D call. Germline V gives CDR1 LNHDA, CDR2 SQIVND (reference sequence). V lost 8 bases and J lost 1, with 10 bases in between. The CDR3 has 13 residues. CDR3 in DNA: TGTGCCAGTCAACACGTCGGCACAGATACGCAGTATTTT. Translation gives CASQHVGTDTQYF.

The chain recombines TRBV7-9 with TRBJ2-1; 8 bases are shared with TRBD1. The germline V gene has CDR1 SEHNR and CDR2 FQNEAQ (reference sequence). The junction had 9 bases not matched to a gene; V was cut back by 3 bases and J by 2 bases. The CDR3 length is 17 residues. CDR3 in amino acids: CASSLPLGRGPYNEQFF. DNA of the CDR3: TGTGCCAGCAGCTTGCCCCTCGGCAGGGGGCCCTACAATGAGCAGTTCTTC.

The chain uses TRBV6-4 and TRBJ2-2, with D tentatively TRBD2 (5 bases). Deletions cut 0 bases from V and 4 bases from J, with 6 bases between. Germline values: CDR1 MRHNA, CDR2 SNTAGT. The CDR3 spans 14 residues. The CDR3 protein is CASSDSGVTGELFF. The CDR3 DNA reads TGTGCCAGCAGTGACTCCGGGGTCACCGGGGAGCTGTTTTTT.

The J gene is TRBJ2-1, the V gene TRBV11-2; D is uncertain. The CDR3 is 13 amino acids. Germline assignment: CDR1 SGHAT and CDR2 FQNNGV. Trimming removed 3 bases from V and 6 bases from J, with 9 bases in between. CDR3 nucleotide sequence: TGTGCCAGCAGCTTCCGCCAAGTCAATGAGCAGTTCTTC. Protein sequence: CASSFRQVNEQFF.

This sequence joins TRBV3-1 (or the pseudogene TRBV3-2) and TRBJ2-1; D is uncertain. The CDR3 contains 13 residues. V was cut by 1 base and J by 4 bases, with 5 bases left in between. Per germline, CDR1 LGHDT and CDR2 YNNKEL (reference sequence). The CDR3 here is CASSQGAYNEQFF. The CDR3 DNA sequence: TGTGCCAGCAGCCAAGGAGCGTACAATGAGCAGTTCTTC.

This clone showed up just a few times. The chain uses TRBV19 and TRBJ1-2; 10 positions match TRBD1. With 4 bases clipped from V and 5 bases from J, the junction kept 7 bases outside the gene matches. The CDR3 consists of 15 residues. The V gene's germline CDR1 is LNHDA and CDR2 SQIVND (reference sequence). In DNA, the CDR3 is TGTGCCAGTAGTACCCGACAGGGGGCTGGGTATGGCTACACCTTC. It yields the protein CASSTRQGAGYGYTF. The variable domain in full, completed from reference TRBV19 and TRBJ1-2, reads DGGITQSPKYLFRKEGQNVTLSCEQNLNHDAMYWYRQDPGQGLRLIYYSQIVNDFQKGDIAEGYSVSREKKESFPLTVTSAQKNPTAFYLCASSTRQGAGYGYTFGSGTRLTVV.

The chain is built from TRBV19 and TRBJ1-1, with D unclear. Germline assignment: CDR1 LNHDA and CDR2 SQIVND (reference sequence). V dropped 5 bases and J dropped 0 bases, with 10 bases sitting between them. CDR3 size: 14 residues. The CDR3 sequence: CASSAADMNTEAFF. The CDR3, as DNA: TGTGCCAGTAGTGCGGCGGATATGAACACTGAAGCTTTCTTT.

J is TRBJ1-3 and V is TRBV6-5; D remains unclear. The CDR3 spans 12 residues. Germline loops: CDR1 MNHEY, CDR2 SVGAGI. Trimming cost V 6 bases and J 0 bases, with 3 bases left between them. CDR3 in amino acids: CASRGSGNTIYF. DNA of the CDR3: TGTGCCAGCAGGGGCTCTGGAAACACCATATATTTT.

V is TRBV30 and J is TRBJ1-2, with D possibly TRBD1 on 5 matching bases. Germline CDR1 and CDR2: GTSNPN and SVGIG (reference sequence). The V end lost 2 bases, the J end lost 4 bases, and 14 bases lay between the germline ends. CDR3 length equals 14 residues. CDR3 loop: CAWSIGDPAYGYTF. CDR3 sequence (DNA): TGTGCCTGGAGTATCGGGGACCCCGCCTATGGCTACACCTTC.

V is TRBV4-2 and J is TRBJ2-7; D remains unclear. V lost 0 bases to trimming and J lost 0 bases, with 6 bases between them. Germline values: CDR1 LGHNA, CDR2 YNFKEQ. The CDR3 is 14 amino acids. CDR3 amino acids: CASSQDPSSYEQYF. The CDR3 DNA follows: TGTGCCAGCAGCCAAGATCCTAGCTCCTACGAGCAGTACTTC.

This clone was observed a handful of times. The rearrangement uses TRBV7-9 and TRBJ1-1, with unresolved D. This CDR3 is 11 amino acids long. Trimming left V 2 bases short and J 6 bases short, with 4 bases between. The germline CDR1 and CDR2 sequences are SEHNR and FQNEAQ (reference sequence). The CDR3 bases are TGTGCCAGCAGCTTATCGGCTGAAGCTTTCTTT. This codes for CASSLSAEAFF.

This clone has just one count. The chain couples TRBV15 to TRBJ1-1; D is unresolved. Between the trimmed V and J ends, which lost 2 bases and 3 bases, there was a span of 10 bases. This CDR3 spans 14 amino acids. Germline V gives CDR1 LNHNV, CDR2 YYDKDF (reference sequence). Here the CDR3 DNA reads TGTGCCACCAGCAGAAAGGGCAGTGACACTGAAGCTTTCTTT. Its protein is CATSRKGSDTEAFF.

This clone has only a few counts. The rearrangement joins TRBV5-1 to TRBJ2-7, with D hard to call. The CDR3 totals 12 residues. Trimming removed 1 base at V and 12 bases at J, with 14 bases between. CDR1 and CDR2 from the germline V gene are SGHRS and YFSETQ. CDR3 loop: CASSLHSPYMYF. CDR3 bases: TGCGCCAGCAGCTTGCACTCCCCCTACATGTACTTC.

The genes are TRBV30 and TRBJ2-2; no clear D. Germline V lookup: CDR1 GTSNPN, CDR2 SVGIG (reference sequence). V was trimmed by 2 bases and J by 3 bases, leaving 10 bases between them. The length of the CDR3 is 14 residues. CDR3 protein: CAWSSLTDTGELFF. The CDR3 nucleotides are TGTGCCTGGAGTTCCTTGACGGACACCGGGGAGCTGTTTTTT.

This clone has only one observation. V usage is TRBV7-9 and J usage is TRBJ2-2; TRBD2 matches at 10 bases. Trimming cost V 4 bases and J 2 bases; bases outside gene matches: 1. The CDR3 loop spans 15 amino acids. The germline V gene encodes CDR1 SEHNR and CDR2 FQNEAQ (reference sequence). CDR3 bases: TGTGCCAGCAGCTGGACTAGCGGCAACACCGGGGAGCTGTTTTTT. Its translation is CASSWTSGNTGELFF.

The rearrangement links TRBV29-1 to TRBJ2-2; 8 positions match TRBD2. This CDR3 contains 14 residues. The germline CDR1 and CDR2 sequences are SQVTM and ANQGSEA. Trimming removed 4 bases from V and 2 bases from J; junction bases left unmatched: 3. The CDR3, as DNA: TGCAGCGTTGGAGCGGGGGCCAACACCGGGGAGCTGTTTTTT. This translates into CSVGAGANTGELFF.

This clone was detected only once. The chain couples TRBV19 to TRBJ1-2; 8 nucleotides match TRBD1. Germline V gives CDR1 LNHDA, CDR2 SQIVND (reference sequence). The CDR3 spans 13 residues. The junction had 5 bases not matched to a gene; V was cut back by 7 bases and J by 4 bases. The CDR3 loop reads CASTKQGVYGYTF. The DNA of the CDR3 is TGTGCCAGTACCAAACAGGGGGTCTATGGCTACACCTTC.